The 14 T cell receptor beta chains reported below all come from one sample, sequenced in a study of shared clonotypes between healthy human individuals. The method was immunoSEQ multiplex PCR; TCRdb's version includes in-frame clones alone and lacks a portion of them. The profile covers some 980,000 clones, with roughly 72% appearing a single time and nearly 1.5% taken by the ten largest. The sample taken for sequencing was memory CD4+ T cells sorted from blood. As to subset: CD45RA-negative fraction. The origin of the receptors is a man between 18 and 29 years old in good health.

The V gene is TRBV10-3, the J gene TRBJ1-1; tentative D call: TRBD1 (5 bases). The CDR3 runs to 13 residues. Per germline, CDR1 ENHRY and CDR2 SYGVKD. The V and J ends lost 2 bases and 4 bases respectively, with 8 bases between them. The CDR3 nucleotides are TGTGCCATCAGTGAGGTTACAGGCACTGAAGCTTTCTTT. Its translation is CAISEVTGTEAFF.

The chain recombines TRBV6-6 with TRBJ2-3, with D possibly called TRBD1 or TRBD2 (5 bases each). The germline gives CDR1 MNHNY, CDR2 SVGAGI (reference sequence). This CDR3 has 15 residues. V was pared by 5 bases and J by 5 bases, with 17 bases between. CDR3 amino acids: CASSDRDPRIDTQYF. In DNA form, the CDR3 reads TGTGCCAGCAGTGACCGGGACCCCCGTATAGATACGCAGTATTTT.

This clone was found a few times. The CDR3 is CASSPTSVSTGELFF. Written as DNA, the CDR3 is TGTGCCAGCAGTCCGACTAGTGTTAGTACCGGGGAGCTGTTTTTT. The chain has TRBV27 and TRBJ2-2, with TRBD2 as a possible D gene (6 bases). From germline, CDR1 is MNHEY and CDR2 SMNVEV (reference sequence). This CDR3 has 15 amino acids. Trimming removed 5 bases at V and 5 bases at J, with 15 bases between.

Comment on this clone: This clone may be a read error of a much larger clone one base away. The V gene is TRBV13, the J gene TRBJ2-1, with D unresolved. Germline values: CDR1 PRHDT, CDR2 FYEKMQ (reference sequence). The CDR3 runs to 11 residues. With 5 bases removed from V and 7 bases from J, the gap between germline ends came to 6 bases. The CDR3 protein is CASSILNEQFF. CDR3 DNA sequence: TGTGCCAGCAGCATCCTTAATGAGCAGTTCTTC.

The V gene is TRBV5-1, the J gene TRBJ2-1; possible D gene TRBD1, 5 bases. CDR1 and CDR2 from the germline V gene are SGHRS and YFSETQ. This CDR3 region has 15 residues. Trimming removed 1 base at V and 6 bases at J, with 14 bases between. This chain's CDR3 is CASSLSRVQGNEQFF. In DNA form, the CDR3 reads TGCGCCAGCAGCTTGAGCAGGGTCCAAGGCAATGAGCAGTTCTTC. The full variable domain, rest sourced from reference TRBV5-1 and TRBJ2-1, is KAGVTQTPRYLIKTRGQQVTLSCSPISGHRSVSWYQQTPGQGLQFLFEYFSETQRNKGNFPGRFSGRQFSNSRSEMNVSTLELGDSALYLCASSLSRVQGNEQFFGPGTRLTVL.

The chain uses TRBV7-2 and TRBJ2-5, with 10 bases aligning to TRBD1. Per germline, CDR1 SGHTA and CDR2 FQGNSA. The CDR3 consists of 14 residues. V lost 5 bases and J lost 4; bases outside the gene matches: 4. The CDR3 protein is CASSLTGGGETQYF. The CDR3 DNA reads TGTGCCAGCAGCCTGACAGGGGGCGGAGAGACCCAGTACTTC.

This rearrangement joins TRBV9 to TRBJ2-1; tentatively, D is TRBD2 (6 bases). V was clipped by 4 bases and J by 3 bases, with 14 bases between them. Germline values: CDR1 SGDLS, CDR2 YYNGEE. The CDR3 is 15 residues long. DNA for the CDR3: TGTGCCAGCAGCCCAGCGGTGGGGGGCTACAATGAGCAGTTCTTC. Protein sequence: CASSPAVGGYNEQFF.

This clone was counted once. The J gene is TRBJ1-3, the V gene TRBV7-6; 9 bases are shared with TRBD1. Looked up from germline, CDR1 is SGHVS and CDR2 is FNYEAQ. V trimming: 5 bases; J trimming: 4 bases; junction bases outside the gene matches: 3. The CDR3 covers 14 residues. For the CDR3, the DNA is TGTGCCAGCAGCCAACAGGGGGCAGGAAACACCATATATTTT. Translating it yields CASSQQGAGNTIYF.

This clone was recorded a few times. This chain joins TRBV10-1 and TRBJ1-1; D may be TRBD1 (6 bases). Per germline, CDR1 WNHNN and CDR2 SYGVQD (reference sequence). The CDR3 loop spans 14 amino acids. V shed 0 bases and J shed 4 bases, with 9 bases lying between them. The CDR3 DNA reads TGCGCCAGCAGTGAGTCGTCCAGGGGCACTGAAGCTTTCTTT. The encoded protein is CASSESSRGTEAFF.

The gene calls are TRBV19 and TRBJ1-6; tentative D call: TRBD1 (5 bases). Trimming took off 1 base at V and 6 bases at J, with 10 bases between the two ends. Germline V gene data show CDR1 as LNHDA and CDR2 as SQIVND (reference sequence). The CDR3 is 15 residues long. DNA for the CDR3: TGTGCCAGTAGTATAGCCGGGACGGTTAATTCACCCCTCCACTTT. Protein sequence: CASSIAGTVNSPLHF. The full variable domain, rest sourced from reference TRBV19 and TRBJ1-6, is DGGITQSPKYLFRKEGQNVTLSCEQNLNHDAMYWYRQDPGQGLRLIYYSQIVNDFQKGDIAEGYSVSREKKESFPLTVTSAQKNPTAFYLCASSIAGTVNSPLHFGNGTRLTVT.

The V call is TRBV4-1, the J call TRBJ2-1; possible D gene TRBD1, 6 bases. The V end was cut by 5 bases, the J end by 7 bases, with 9 bases between. The germline V gene encodes CDR1 MGHRA and CDR2 YSYEKL. The CDR3 spans 12 residues. The DNA of the CDR3 is TGCGCCAGCAGCTCCAGGGGAAATGAGCAGTTCTTC. Its translation is CASSSRGNEQFF.

J is TRBJ1-2 and V is TRBV6-5; 8 bases agree with TRBD1. V shed 0 bases and J 2 bases; nucleotides not matched to a gene: 5. CDR3 length equals 16 residues. Germline-derived CDR1 and CDR2 are MNHEY and SVGAGI. DNA of the CDR3: TGTGCCAGCAGTTACTCTGGCAGGGGGCTCAACTATGGCTACACCTTC. Translation: CASSYSGRGLNYGYTF.

This clone came up a few times. The chain joins TRBV28 to TRBJ2-2; maybe TRBD2 (6 bases). V lost 3 bases, J lost 3 bases, and 11 bases lay in between. CDR3 size: 15 residues. CDR1 MDHEN and CDR2 SYDVKM come from the germline V gene. The CDR3: CASSLGGYDTGELFF. CDR3 nucleotides: TGTGCCAGCAGTTTGGGGGGATACGACACCGGGGAGCTGTTTTTT. Variable domain in full (rest from reference TRBV28 and TRBJ2-2): DVKVTQSSRYLVKRTGEKVFLECVQDMDHENMFWYRQDPGLGLRLIYFSYDVKMKEKGDIPEGYSVSREKKERFSLILESASTNQTSMYLCASSLGGYDTGELFFGEGSRLTVL.

This clone was seen a handful of times. V gene TRBV19 combines with J gene TRBJ2-4; 13 nucleotides match TRBD2. With V trimmed by 4 bases and J by 6 bases, 6 bases remained unmatched. Germline CDR1 and CDR2: LNHDA and SQIVND (reference sequence). The CDR3 consists of 16 residues. The CDR3: CASSTGLAGALNIQYF. CDR3 sequence (DNA): TGTGCCAGTAGTACAGGACTAGCGGGGGCCCTAAACATTCAGTACTTC.